This record concerns one T cell receptor beta chain sequence. Sequencing was performed with immunoSEQ multiplex PCR; in TCRdb, only in-frame clones are kept and a portion is missing. The data contain 190,000 or so clones, 85% to 95% of them singletons. CDR1 SGHDT and CDR2 YYEEEE come from the germline V gene. This CDR3 is built from 16 residues. V lost 3 bases and J lost 3, with 18 bases in between. This sample is part of a study of control samples from healthy donors and cancer patients. The specimen was blood. This chain joins TRBV5-6 and TRBJ1-1, with a possible D match to TRBD1 (5 bases). This TCR was sampled from a man aged 18 to 29 in good health. CDR3 coding DNA: TGTGCCAGCAGCTCTGACAGACGCCTTGGGGACACTGAAGCTTTCTTT. Translation: CASSSDRRLGDTEAFF.